This T cell receptor (beta chain) was captured by sequencing in a study of ipilimumab plus nivolumab after autologous stem cell transplantation. Study as a whole: Patients received a median of about five ipilimumab and 8 nivolumab doses. DLBCL patients had primary refractory or relapsed disease.

The CDR3 runs 15 residues. V lost 1 base and J lost 6; bases outside the gene matches: 4. The germline gives CDR1 SGHVS, CDR2 FQNEAQ. This table comes from immunoSEQ multiplex PCR, and its TCRdb copy is limited to in-frame clones, with some not included. The sample contains around 21,000 clones, 70% to 80% of which appear only once. Worth noting for this clone: As yet, its antigen is unknown.

The study's findings and limits: The authors say TCR, Treg and microbiome findings warrant further study.

This receptor was taken from a male donor with diffuse large B-cell lymphoma. The specimen comprised PBMCs, sampled in a trial of ipilimumab plus nivolumab as post-transplant consolidation. The V call is TRBV7-8, the J call TRBJ1-4; 8 nucleotides line up with TRBD1. This CDR3 reads CASSLDNRGYEKLFF. DNA of the CDR3: TGTGCCAGCAGCTTAGACAACAGGGGGTATGAAAAACTGTTTTTT.